What follows are 13 T cell receptor beta chains derived from one specimen sequenced in a study of blood T cells in healthy people across ages (dated by TCRdb to between 2015 and 2016). The library was produced with 5' RACE. Sequencer: Illumina HiSeq 2500. A second roughly 7 to 12 cycle PCR used a sample-barcoded 5' primer and a J-beta primer mix. TCRdb cleaned the public reads at Q25 with fastp, built clones with MiXCR and kept in-frame beta chains. Each CDR3 protein appears once, grouped with its most common genes and DNA. Present in this sample are approximately 800,000 distinct CDR3 sequences, under 40% of which were seen just once. The ten largest account for 10% to 15% of the sample. The specimen was blood. These receptors all stem from a man younger than 30 in good health.

Note on this clonotype: Given a much more abundant clone one base away, this may be a read error. This chain uses TRBV14 with TRBJ2-1; the match to TRBD1 covers 8 bases. CDR1 is SGHDN, CDR2 FVKESK, per germline. V lost 7 bases, J lost 2 bases, and 7 bases stayed unmatched. CDR3 length: 15 residues. The CDR3 DNA follows: TGTGCCAGCATCCTAGACAGGGGTCCCTACAATGAGCAGTTCTTC. Translation gives CASILDRGPYNEQFF.

V and J are TRBV29-1 and TRBJ1-1; D may be TRBD1 (5 bases). The CDR3 has 15 amino acids. V lost 4 bases to trimming and J lost 0 bases, with 15 bases between them. The V gene's germline CDR1 is SQVTM and CDR2 ANQGSEA. For the CDR3, the DNA is TGCAGCGTTGTTGATGGGGGGGGTATGAACACTGAAGCTTTCTTT. Translated: CSVVDGGGMNTEAFF.

The V gene is TRBV27, the J gene TRBJ2-7; D gene ambiguous. This CDR3 is built from 14 residues. V lost 5 bases to trimming and J lost 1 base, with 12 bases between them. Germline loops: CDR1 MNHEY, CDR2 SMNVEV (reference sequence). The CDR3 spells CASSPGVGSYEQYF. The CDR3 bases are TGTGCCAGCAGTCCCGGCGTCGGGTCCTACGAGCAGTACTTC.

This clonotype has a handful of counts. The chain uses TRBV20-1 and TRBJ2-3, with TRBD2 identical over 8 bases. The CDR3 extends over 15 amino acids. Trimming cost V 2 bases and J 4 bases; bases outside gene matches: 8. Germline CDR1 DFQATT, CDR2 SNEGSKA (reference sequence). The CDR3 nucleotides read TGCAGTGCTAGATCGGGCGGGGGGTCACCAGATACGCAGTATTTT. Encoded protein: CSARSGGGSPDTQYF.

In the case of this clonotype: A much larger clone differs from this one at a single base, so this may be a read error. The gene calls are TRBV27 and TRBJ2-5; no definite D call. Germline CDR1 MNHEY, CDR2 SMNVEV (reference sequence). The CDR3 spans 15 residues. V was pared by 8 bases and J by 4 bases, with 20 bases between. This CDR3 reads CASGSSGFPRETQYF. In DNA form, the CDR3 reads TGTGCCAGCGGTTCATCCGGTTTCCCTCGAGAGACCCAGTACTTC.

This clonotype was detected a few times. CDR3 in amino acids: CASSAGTGGPREYF. The CDR3 bases are TGTGCCAGCAGTGCCGGGACAGGGGGCCCAAGGGAGTATTTT. V is TRBV2 and J is TRBJ2-3; 12 bases line up with TRBD1. This CDR3 has 14 amino acids. The germline V gene encodes CDR1 SNHLY and CDR2 FYNNEI. The V and J ends lost 4 bases and 13 bases, in that order; junction bases with no gene match: 9.

V and J are TRBV7-2 and TRBJ2-7, with 8 bases lining up with TRBD2. J was trimmed by 7 bases and V by 2 bases; bases with no gene match: 13. CDR1 is SGHTA and CDR2 is FQGNSA in the germline V gene. This CDR3 region has 16 residues. The CDR3 region is CASSLQSRGGSNEQYF. The CDR3 DNA is TGTGCCAGCAGCTTACAAAGTCGGGGGGGCTCAAATGAGCAGTACTTC. Together with reference TRBV7-2 and TRBJ2-7, the CDR3 gives the full variable domain: GAGVSQSPSNKVTEKGKDVELRCDPISGHTALYWYRQSLGQGLEFLIYFQGNSAPDKSGLPSDRFSAERTGGSVSTLTIQRTQQEDSAVYLCASSLQSRGGSNEQYFGPGTRLTVT.

There are a few counts of this clonotype. The V and J genes are TRBV6-2 or TRBV6-3 and TRBJ1-1; a weak D match, TRBD1 (6 bases). The V gene lost 0 bases and the J gene lost 1 base, with 9 bases spanning the gap. The germline CDR1 and CDR2 sequences are MNHEY and SVGEGT. CDR3 length equals 15 residues. For the CDR3, the DNA is TGTGCCAGCAGTTACTCGAAGGGGGGGAACACTGAAGCTTTCTTT. This gives the protein CASSYSKGGNTEAFF.

This chain links TRBV3-1 with TRBJ1-6; TRBD1 might be the D (6 bases). The CDR3 loop spans 15 amino acids. Germline values: CDR1 LGHDT, CDR2 YNNKEL (reference sequence). V was clipped by 7 bases and J by 8 bases, with 18 bases between them. CDR3 nucleotides: TGTGCCAGCACCACAGGACACTCAGGGGATTCACCCCTCCACTTT. It specifies CASTTGHSGDSPLHF.

The chain is built from TRBV18 and TRBJ2-7; tentative D call: TRBD2 (5 bases). Germline CDR1 KGHSH, CDR2 LQKENI. V was trimmed by 3 bases and J by 1 base, leaving 10 bases between them. The CDR3 spans 14 residues. This CDR3 is CASSPPGISYEQYF. The CDR3 DNA sequence: TGTGCCAGCTCACCCCCGGGGATTTCCTACGAGCAGTACTTC. Full variable domain (remainder filled in from reference TRBV18 and TRBJ2-7): NAGVMQNPRHLVRRRGQEARLRCSPMKGHSHVYWYRQLPEEGLKFMVYLQKENIIDESGMPKERFSAEFPKEGPSILRIQQVVRGDSAAYFCASSPPGISYEQYFGPGTRLTVT.

There are many counts of this clonotype. CDR3 amino acids: CASSQDPGNEQFF. In DNA, the CDR3 is TGTGCCAGCAGCCAAGATCCCGGAAATGAGCAGTTCTTC. This chain links TRBV4-2 with TRBJ2-1; no reliable D call. This CDR3 spans 13 amino acids. CDR1 and CDR2 (germline): LGHNA, YNFKEQ. Trimming removed 0 bases at V and 7 bases at J, with 7 bases between.

This clonotype was found a few times. The chain employs TRBV7-2 and TRBJ1-2; 7 bases map to TRBD1. V shed 3 bases and J 6 bases; nucleotides not matched to a gene: 4. The CDR3 contains 13 residues. Germline loops: CDR1 SGHTA, CDR2 FQGNSA. The CDR3 DNA sequence: TGTGCCAGCAGCTTCACAGGGGAGAATGGCTACACCTTC. Its protein product is CASSFTGENGYTF.

The chain joins TRBV6-1 to TRBJ2-1; the D gene is possibly TRBD2 (6 bases). Trimming took 5 bases from V and 3 from J, leaving 8 bases between them. The CDR3 has 13 residues. Germline CDR1 MNHNS, CDR2 SASEGT. The CDR3 coding sequence is TGTGCCAGCAGTTGGACTATCTACAATGAGCAGTTCTTC. Its protein is CASSWTIYNEQFF.